Following are 5 T cell receptor beta chains from one sample sequenced in a study of vaccination and CD4 T cells after COVID-19. No antigen has been assigned to these receptors. Scientists ran DNA taken from cultured CD4+ T cells through the Oncomine TCR Beta short-read assay for sequencing. TCRdb analysed the PCR reads with MiXCR anew, one entry per CDR3 protein. The sample holds thousands of distinct CDR3 sequences; just under 55% are singletons and the top ten take roughly half. The sample's treatment: roughly 10-day PBMC culture with coronavirus spike peptide pools or control peptides (ViraFEST assay). Sequences were obtained from CD4+ T cells from blood, cultured in vitro. These receptors came from a human donor who had recovered from COVID-19.

This rearrangement joins TRBV4-3 to TRBJ1-2, with 11 positions matching TRBD1. There are 16 residues in the CDR3. Trimming cost V 1 base and J 5 bases; bases outside gene matches: 6. Germline loops: CDR1 LGHNA, CDR2 YSLEER. In nucleotides, the CDR3 is TGCGCCAGCAGCCAAGGCCGGGACAGGGGGTTTTATGGCTACACCTTC. Its translation is CASSQGRDRGFYGYTF.

This rearrangement joins TRBV19 to TRBJ1-1; D is possibly TRBD1 (5 bases). Per germline, CDR1 LNHDA and CDR2 SQIVND (reference sequence). V lost 5 bases, J lost 0 bases, and 16 bases lay in between. This CDR3 comprises 16 residues. The CDR3 DNA follows: TGTGCCAGTAGTTTCCAGGGATACCCCATGAACACTGAAGCTTTCTTT. It yields the protein CASSFQGYPMNTEAFF.

The gene calls are TRBV5-4 and TRBJ1-6; 9 nucleotides align to TRBD1. CDR1 and CDR2 (germline): SGHNT, YYREEE (reference sequence). V dropped 0 bases and J dropped 10; count of bases not matched to a gene: 5. The CDR3 has 15 residues. This CDR3 reads CASSLGDREASPLHF. DNA for the CDR3: TGTGCCAGCAGCTTGGGGGACAGGGAGGCCTCACCCCTCCACTTT.

This clonotype turned up a few times. V is TRBV20-1 and J is TRBJ2-5; possibly TRBD2 for D (5 bases). The V and J ends lost 6 bases and 3 bases respectively, with 17 bases between them. CDR1 is DFQATT and CDR2 is SNEGSKA in the germline V gene (reference sequence). The CDR3 is 14 amino acids. The CDR3 coding sequence is TGCAGTGCCAGGCATAGTGAGGGAAAAGAGACCCAGTACTTC. Its translation: CSARHSEGKETQYF.

This rearrangement joins TRBV6-1 to TRBJ1-1; D not resolved. The V and J ends lost 5 bases and 6 bases respectively, with 13 bases between them. CDR1 MNHNS and CDR2 SASEGT come from the germline V gene. The CDR3 extends over 13 amino acids. CDR3 sequence (DNA): TGTGCCAGCAGTCGTGACCCCAGCTCTGAAGCTTTCTTT. This codes for CASSRDPSSEAFF.